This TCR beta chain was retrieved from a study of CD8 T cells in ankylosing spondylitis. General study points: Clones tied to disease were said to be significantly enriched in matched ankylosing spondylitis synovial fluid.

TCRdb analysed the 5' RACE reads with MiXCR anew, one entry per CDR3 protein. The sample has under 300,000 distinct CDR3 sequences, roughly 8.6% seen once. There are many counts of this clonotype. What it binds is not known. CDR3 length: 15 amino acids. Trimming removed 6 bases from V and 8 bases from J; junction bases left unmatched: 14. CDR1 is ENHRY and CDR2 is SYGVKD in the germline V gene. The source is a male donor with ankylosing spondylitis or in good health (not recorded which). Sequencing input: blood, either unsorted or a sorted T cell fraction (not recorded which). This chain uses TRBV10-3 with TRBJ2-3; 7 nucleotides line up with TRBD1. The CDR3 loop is CAISLTGYFNGTQYF. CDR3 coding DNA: TGTGCCATCAGCTTGACAGGGTATTTTAATGGTACGCAGTATTTT.